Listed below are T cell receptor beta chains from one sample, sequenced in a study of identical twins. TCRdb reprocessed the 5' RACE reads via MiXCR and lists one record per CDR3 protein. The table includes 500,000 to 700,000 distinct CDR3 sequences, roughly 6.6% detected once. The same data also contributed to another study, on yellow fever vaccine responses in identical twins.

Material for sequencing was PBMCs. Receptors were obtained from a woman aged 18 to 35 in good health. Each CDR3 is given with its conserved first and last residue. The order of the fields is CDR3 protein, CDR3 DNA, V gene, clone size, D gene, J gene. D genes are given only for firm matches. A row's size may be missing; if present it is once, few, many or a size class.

cdr3_aa: CVSSLGPIAPDEQFF; cdr3_nt: TGCGTCAGCAGCTTAGGCCCGATAGCCCCTGATGAGCAGTTCTTC; v_call: TRBV5-1; clone_size: .; d_call: .; j_call: TRBJ2-1
cdr3_aa: CSARWRDEQFF; cdr3_nt: TGCAGTGCTAGATGGCGGGATGAGCAGTTCTTC; v_call: TRBV20-1; clone_size: many; d_call: .; j_call: TRBJ2-1
cdr3_aa: CASSYSASGRVETQYF; cdr3_nt: TGTGCCAGCAGTTACTCGGCTAGCGGGAGGGTAGAGACCCAGTACTTC; v_call: TRBV6-5; clone_size: .; d_call: TRBD2; j_call: TRBJ2-5
cdr3_aa: CASSAGGLAGQTQYF; cdr3_nt: TGTGCCAGCAGCGCAGGGGGACTAGCGGGACAGACCCAGTACTTC; v_call: TRBV9; clone_size: few; d_call: TRBD2; j_call: TRBJ2-5
cdr3_aa: CASSLSPGAYGYTF; cdr3_nt: TGTGCCAGCAGTTTATCGCCAGGGGCCTATGGCTACACCTTC; v_call: TRBV27; clone_size: many; d_call: .; j_call: TRBJ1-2
cdr3_aa: CASSPDGGSYNEQFF; cdr3_nt: TGTGCCAGCAGCCCCGACGGGGGCAGTTACAATGAGCAGTTCTTC; v_call: TRBV3-1; clone_size: many; d_call: .; j_call: TRBJ2-1
cdr3_aa: CSARAGGYGEPQHF; cdr3_nt: TGCAGTGCTAGAGCGGGAGGGTATGGGGAGCCCCAGCATTTT; v_call: TRBV20-1; clone_size: many; d_call: .; j_call: TRBJ1-5
cdr3_aa: CSAPRGGRTGELFF; cdr3_nt: TGCAGTGCCCCCCGGGGGGGTAGGACCGGGGAGCTGTTTTTT; v_call: TRBV20-1; clone_size: many; d_call: TRBD2; j_call: TRBJ2-2
cdr3_aa: CASRTTGLGQPQHF; cdr3_nt: TGTGCCAGCAGGACTACAGGGCTCGGTCAGCCCCAGCATTTT; v_call: TRBV28; clone_size: .; d_call: .; j_call: TRBJ1-5
cdr3_aa: CSVRTFEAFF; cdr3_nt: TGCAGCGTGCGGACCTTTGAAGCTTTCTTT; v_call: TRBV29-1; clone_size: .; d_call: .; j_call: TRBJ1-1
cdr3_aa: CATEYRGQNTGELFF; cdr3_nt: TGTGCCACAGAGTACAGGGGTCAGAACACCGGGGAGCTGTTTTTT; v_call: TRBV15; clone_size: .; d_call: TRBD1; j_call: TRBJ2-2
cdr3_aa: CSVVLAGLNYEQYF; cdr3_nt: TGCAGCGTTGTTTTAGCGGGGTTGAACTACGAGCAGTACTTC; v_call: TRBV29-1; clone_size: few; d_call: TRBD2; j_call: TRBJ2-7
cdr3_aa: CASSSTAGTYEQYF; cdr3_nt: TGTGCCAGCAGTTCGACCGCCGGGACCTACGAGCAGTACTTC; v_call: TRBV28; clone_size: few; d_call: .; j_call: TRBJ2-7
cdr3_aa: CASSLERTYF; cdr3_nt: TGTGCCAGCAGTTTAGAGAGAACTTACTTC; v_call: TRBV28; clone_size: many; d_call: .; j_call: TRBJ2-7
cdr3_aa: CASSLFMTSTDTQYF; cdr3_nt: TGCGCCAGCAGCTTGTTTATGACTAGCACAGATACGCAGTATTTT; v_call: TRBV5-1; clone_size: .; d_call: .; j_call: TRBJ2-3
cdr3_aa: CAISEWANQPQHF; cdr3_nt: TGTGCCATCAGTGAGTGGGCAAATCAGCCCCAGCATTTT; v_call: TRBV10-3; clone_size: few; d_call: .; j_call: TRBJ1-5
cdr3_aa: CSARDRVETGELFF; cdr3_nt: TGCAGCGCCCGGGACAGGGTCGAGACCGGGGAGCTGTTTTTT; v_call: TRBV29-1; clone_size: many; d_call: TRBD1; j_call: TRBJ2-2
cdr3_aa: CASRLGNEQFF; cdr3_nt: TGTGCCAGCAGGCTAGGAAATGAGCAGTTCTTC; v_call: TRBV12-3/TRBV12-4; clone_size: few; d_call: .; j_call: TRBJ2-1
cdr3_aa: CASNSLTGELFF; cdr3_nt: TGTGCCAGCAACTCCCTCACCGGGGAGCTGTTTTTT; v_call: TRBV12-3/TRBV12-4; clone_size: few; d_call: .; j_call: TRBJ2-2
cdr3_aa: CASSQDLAGGTPTYEQYF; cdr3_nt: TGTGCCAGCAGCCAAGATCTGGCGGGAGGTACACCTACCTACGAGCAGTACTTC; v_call: TRBV3-1; clone_size: few; d_call: TRBD2; j_call: TRBJ2-7
cdr3_aa: CASSPDRVAGELFF; cdr3_nt: TGCGCCAGCAGTCCAGACAGGGTCGCCGGGGAGCTGTTTTTT; v_call: TRBV5-1; clone_size: many; d_call: TRBD1; j_call: TRBJ2-2
cdr3_aa: CASSPMRQGTYTGELFF; cdr3_nt: TGTGCCAGCTCACCAATGCGCCAGGGGACCTACACCGGGGAGCTGTTTTTT; v_call: TRBV18; clone_size: few; d_call: .; j_call: TRBJ2-2
cdr3_aa: CSADRGRTGELFF; cdr3_nt: TGCAGCGCCGACAGGGGGCGGACCGGGGAGCTGTTTTTT; v_call: TRBV29-1; clone_size: .; d_call: TRBD1; j_call: TRBJ2-2
cdr3_aa: CASSFEAGRAYEQYF; cdr3_nt: TGTGCCAGCAGCTTCGAAGCAGGACGGGCCTACGAGCAGTACTTC; v_call: TRBV7-2; clone_size: many; d_call: .; j_call: TRBJ2-7
cdr3_aa: CATSRDLNEKLFF; cdr3_nt: TGTGCCACCAGCAGAGACCTAAATGAAAAACTGTTTTTT; v_call: TRBV15; clone_size: few; d_call: .; j_call: TRBJ1-4
cdr3_aa: CSARAAGGRTTDTQYF; cdr3_nt: TGCAGTGCTAGAGCCGCGGGGGGGCGGACCACAGATACGCAGTATTTT; v_call: TRBV20-1; clone_size: few; d_call: TRBD2; j_call: TRBJ2-3
cdr3_aa: CASSPSGLVRNEQFF; cdr3_nt: TGTGCCAGCAGCCCATCAGGACTAGTTAGGAATGAGCAGTTCTTC; v_call: TRBV7-9; clone_size: many; d_call: TRBD2; j_call: TRBJ2-1
cdr3_aa: CCASEWAGVRTGELFF; cdr3_nt: TGCTGTGCTAGTGAGTGGGCGGGAGTAAGGACCGGGGAGCTGTTTTTT; v_call: TRBV20-1; clone_size: .; d_call: TRBD2; j_call: TRBJ2-2
cdr3_aa: CASTISTGNYGYTF; cdr3_nt: TGTGCCAGCACCATCTCGACAGGGAACTATGGCTACACCTTC; v_call: TRBV7-9; clone_size: few; d_call: TRBD1; j_call: TRBJ1-2
cdr3_aa: CASSGSGRDSDTQYF; cdr3_nt: TGTGCCAGCAGCGGTAGCGGGAGGGATTCAGATACGCAGTATTTT; v_call: TRBV7-9; clone_size: .; d_call: TRBD2; j_call: TRBJ2-3
cdr3_aa: CATSEIGAGFTDTQYF; cdr3_nt: TGTGCCACCAGTGAGATCGGGGCTGGGTTCACAGATACGCAGTATTTT; v_call: TRBV24-1; clone_size: few; d_call: .; j_call: TRBJ2-3
cdr3_aa: CASSGESISGNTIYF; cdr3_nt: TGTGCCAGCAGTGGGGAATCGATCTCTGGAAACACCATATATTTT; v_call: TRBV2; clone_size: few; d_call: .; j_call: TRBJ1-3
cdr3_aa: CASPPGLVRRPGLSYNEQFF; cdr3_nt: TGTGCCAGCCCCCCGGGACTAGTTCGGCGGCCCGGACTCTCCTACAATGAGCAGTTCTTC; v_call: TRBV28; clone_size: .; d_call: TRBD2; j_call: TRBJ2-1
cdr3_aa: CASSSDRLTFFSSYNEQFF; cdr3_nt: TGTGCCAGCAGTTCGGACAGGCTCACTTTTTTTAGCTCCTACAATGAGCAGTTCTTC; v_call: TRBV28; clone_size: many; d_call: TRBD1; j_call: TRBJ2-1
cdr3_aa: CAIREEYRLAHEQYF; cdr3_nt: TGTGCCATCAGGGAAGAATACCGGCTAGCCCACGAGCAGTACTTC; v_call: TRBV10-3; clone_size: .; d_call: .; j_call: TRBJ2-7
cdr3_aa: CASSTTGLYEQYF; cdr3_nt: TGTGCCAGCAGTACGACAGGGCTCTACGAGCAGTACTTC; v_call: TRBV28; clone_size: many; d_call: TRBD1; j_call: TRBJ2-7
cdr3_aa: CATSRDVGFRNTEAFF; cdr3_nt: TGTGCCACCAGCAGAGATGTGGGATTTCGGAACACTGAAGCTTTCTTT; v_call: TRBV15; clone_size: few; d_call: .; j_call: TRBJ1-1
cdr3_aa: CASRTTTGGRPGELFF; cdr3_nt: TGTGCCAGCAGAACAACAACAGGGGGTCGGCCCGGGGAGCTGTTTTTT; v_call: TRBV27; clone_size: .; d_call: TRBD1; j_call: TRBJ2-2
cdr3_aa: CASSPGANNQPQHF; cdr3_nt: TGTGCCAGCTCCCCCGGAGCGAACAATCAGCCCCAGCATTTT; v_call: TRBV18; clone_size: few; d_call: .; j_call: TRBJ1-5
cdr3_aa: CAISATGTGNTEAFF; cdr3_nt: TGTGCCATCAGTGCGACCGGGACAGGGAACACTGAAGCTTTCTTT; v_call: TRBV10-3; clone_size: .; d_call: TRBD1; j_call: TRBJ1-1
cdr3_aa: CASSFGRSRYNEQFF; cdr3_nt: TGTGCCAGCAGTTTTGGTCGGTCCAGGTACAATGAGCAGTTCTTC; v_call: TRBV12-3/TRBV12-4; clone_size: many; d_call: .; j_call: TRBJ2-1
cdr3_aa: CSVYQREASETQYF; cdr3_nt: TGCAGCGTTTACCAGCGGGAGGCCTCAGAGACCCAGTACTTC; v_call: TRBV29-1; clone_size: many; d_call: TRBD2; j_call: TRBJ2-5
cdr3_aa: CASSLPPNRGSEQYF; cdr3_nt: TGTGCCAGCAGTTTACCTCCTAACAGGGGCAGCGAGCAGTACTTC; v_call: TRBV12-3/TRBV12-4; clone_size: .; d_call: TRBD1; j_call: TRBJ2-7
cdr3_aa: CASSGGTGGYEQYF; cdr3_nt: TGTGCCAGCAGCGGCGGGACAGGGGGCTACGAGCAGTACTTC; v_call: TRBV7-9; clone_size: many; d_call: TRBD1; j_call: TRBJ2-7
cdr3_aa: CASSQVPGGDTEAFF; cdr3_nt: TGCGCCAGCAGCCAAGTTCCAGGGGGGGATACTGAAGCTTTCTTT; v_call: TRBV4-1; clone_size: many; d_call: TRBD1; j_call: TRBJ1-1
cdr3_aa: CSAVRMNTEAFF; cdr3_nt: TGCAGTGCGGTGAGAATGAACACTGAAGCTTTCTTT; v_call: TRBV20-1; clone_size: .; d_call: .; j_call: TRBJ1-1
cdr3_aa: CASTRTGGLGTQYF; cdr3_nt: TGTGCCAGCACGAGGACAGGGGGCCTCGGTACGCAGTATTTT; v_call: TRBV12-3/TRBV12-4; clone_size: few; d_call: TRBD1; j_call: TRBJ2-3
cdr3_aa: CASSTGQNMNTEAFF; cdr3_nt: TGTGCCAGCTCAACCGGACAGAACATGAACACTGAAGCTTTCTTT; v_call: TRBV18; clone_size: .; d_call: .; j_call: TRBJ1-1
cdr3_aa: CASSQGSQVNQPQHF; cdr3_nt: TGTGCCAGCAGCCAAGGATCACAAGTCAATCAGCCCCAGCATTTT; v_call: TRBV3-1; clone_size: .; d_call: .; j_call: TRBJ1-5
cdr3_aa: CASKTSGGSTDTQYF; cdr3_nt: TGTGCCAGCAAGACTAGCGGGGGGAGCACAGATACGCAGTATTTT; v_call: TRBV28; clone_size: .; d_call: TRBD2; j_call: TRBJ2-3
cdr3_aa: CSLTPAALSGANVLTF; cdr3_nt: TGCAGTCTGACCCCGGCGGCCCTCTCTGGGGCCAACGTCCTGACTTTC; v_call: TRBV20-1; clone_size: few; d_call: .; j_call: TRBJ2-6
cdr3_aa: CASSYGGGSEQFF; cdr3_nt: TGTGCCAGCAGTTACGGAGGGGGGAGTGAGCAGTTCTTC; v_call: TRBV6-6; clone_size: few; d_call: .; j_call: TRBJ2-1
cdr3_aa: CASSGGVSGELFF; cdr3_nt: TGCGCCAGCAGTGGGGGGGTCTCCGGGGAGCTGTTTTTT; v_call: TRBV10-2; clone_size: few; d_call: .; j_call: TRBJ2-2
cdr3_aa: CASSFRYRSGANVLTF; cdr3_nt: TGTGCCAGCAGTTTTCGATACAGGTCTGGGGCCAACGTCCTGACTTTC; v_call: TRBV27; clone_size: few; d_call: .; j_call: TRBJ2-6
cdr3_aa: CASSPGFGKQETQYF; cdr3_nt: TGCGCCAGCAGCCCAGGGTTCGGTAAACAAGAGACCCAGTACTTC; v_call: TRBV5-1; clone_size: many; d_call: .; j_call: TRBJ2-5